The T cell receptor (beta chain) under discussion was sequenced for a study of neurological immune-mediated disorders. With regard to this clonotype: Antigen specificity is unknown.

In Maryland, USA, blood bank volunteers were the healthy controls. Broader study findings: Expanded clones shared no CDR3 amino acid sequences across subjects, suggesting private repertoires in all groups. Levels of TCR clonal expansion peaked in HTLV-1-associated myelopathy and reached their lowest in multiple sclerosis, under those of healthy controls.

The team produced cDNA through 5'RACE using 10-nucleotide random UMIs. TCRdb passed the 5' RACE reads through MiXCR, listing each CDR3 protein once. The sample includes about 76,000 distinct CDR3 sequences, roughly a sixth of them seen just once. With 4 bases removed from V and 6 bases from J, the gap between germline ends came to 18 bases. The CDR3 spans 15 residues. Germline CDR1 and CDR2: MNHEY and SVGAGI. The sequence came from a woman in her forties in good health. What was sequenced was PBMCs. The rearrangement uses TRBV6-5 and TRBJ1-1; D is unresolved. The CDR3 is CASSSTTISAPEAFF. The CDR3 DNA sequence: TGTGCCAGCAGTTCAACGACAATTTCGGCGCCTGAAGCTTTCTTT.